The clone carrying this TCR beta chain was observed many times. Antigen: not known. The authors produced cDNA by 5'RACE using 10-nucleotide random UMIs. MiXCR was run by TCRdb on the 5' RACE reads, yielding one entry per CDR3 protein. The data hold more than 70,000 distinct CDR3 sequences, with roughly 10% observed a single time. This record belongs to a study of neurological immune-mediated disorders. General study results and limits: Multiple sclerosis, the disease with the least TCR clonal expansion, fell below healthy controls, whereas HTLV-1-associated myelopathy showed the most.

Time point noted: longitudinal time-point 1 (baseline). Looked up from germline, CDR1 is SQVTM and CDR2 is ANQGSEA. The CDR3 sequence is 14 residues long. The V gene lost 4 bases and the J gene lost 5 bases, with 16 bases spanning the gap. The chain is built from TRBV29-1 and TRBJ2-3; possible D gene TRBD2, 5 bases. The specimen was PBMCs. The receptor was derived from a man aged 30 to 45 in good health. Here the CDR3 reads CSVVPPTSRDTQYF. The CDR3 DNA reads TGCAGCGTTGTGCCCCCTACTAGTCGAGATACGCAGTATTTT.